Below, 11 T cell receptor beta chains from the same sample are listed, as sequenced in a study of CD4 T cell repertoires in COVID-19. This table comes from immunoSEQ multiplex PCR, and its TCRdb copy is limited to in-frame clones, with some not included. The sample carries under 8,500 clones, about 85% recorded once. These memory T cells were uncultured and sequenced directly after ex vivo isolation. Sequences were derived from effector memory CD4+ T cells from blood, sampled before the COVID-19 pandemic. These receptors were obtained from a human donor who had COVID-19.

CDR3 bases: TGTGCCAGCACTACTTCGTCTAGAGTACCCTACGAGCAGTACTTC. This encodes CASTTSSRVPYEQYF. The rearrangement uses TRBV21-1 and TRBJ2-7; the tabulated D call, TRBD2, remains unverified against the DNA. TRBV21-1 is annotated as a pseudogene. This CDR3 comprises 15 residues.

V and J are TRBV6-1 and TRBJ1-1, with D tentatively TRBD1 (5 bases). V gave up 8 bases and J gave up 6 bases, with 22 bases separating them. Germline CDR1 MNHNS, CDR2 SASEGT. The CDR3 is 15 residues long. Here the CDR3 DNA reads TGTGCCAGCGCCCCCTCCAGGGCAGGGACTTCTGAAGCTTTCTTT. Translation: CASAPSRAGTSEAFF.

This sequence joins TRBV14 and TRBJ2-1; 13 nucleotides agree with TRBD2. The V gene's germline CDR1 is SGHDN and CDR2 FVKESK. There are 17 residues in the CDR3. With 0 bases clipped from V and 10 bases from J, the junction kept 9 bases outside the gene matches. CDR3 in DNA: TGTGCCAGCAGCCAAGATTGGGGACTAGCGGGAATGGGGGAGCAGTTCTTC. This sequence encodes CASSQDWGLAGMGEQFF.

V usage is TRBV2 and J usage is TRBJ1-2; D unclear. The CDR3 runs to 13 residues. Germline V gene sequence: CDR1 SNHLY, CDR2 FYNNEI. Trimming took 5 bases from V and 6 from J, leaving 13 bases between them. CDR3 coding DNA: TGTGCCAGCAGTAAACCTCAGGTCGATGGCTACACCTTC. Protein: CASSKPQVDGYTF. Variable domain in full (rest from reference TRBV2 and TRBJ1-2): EPEVTQTPSHQVTQMGQEVILRCVPISNHLYFYWYRQILGQKVEFLVSFYNNEISEKSEIFDDQFSVERPDGSNFTLKIRSTKLEDSAMYFCASSKPQVDGYTFGSGTRLTVV.

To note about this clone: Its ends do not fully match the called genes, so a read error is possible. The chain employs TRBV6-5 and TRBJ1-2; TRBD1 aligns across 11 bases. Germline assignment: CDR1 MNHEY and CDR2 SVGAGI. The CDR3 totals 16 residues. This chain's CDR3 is CAGSYLRTGGGYGYTF. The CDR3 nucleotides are TGTGCCGGCAGTTACTTACGGACAGGGGGCGGCTATGGCTACACCTTC.

In DNA, the CDR3 is TGTGCCATCACCCGGACTAGCGGTTTCACAGATACGCAGTATTTT. Translated, it gives CAITRTSGFTDTQYF. V usage is TRBV10-3 and J usage is TRBJ2-3; 10 positions match TRBD2. CDR1 is ENHRY and CDR2 is SYGVKD in the germline V gene. CDR3 length: 15 amino acids. The ends lost 7 bases at V and 2 bases at J; junction bases unmatched: 6.

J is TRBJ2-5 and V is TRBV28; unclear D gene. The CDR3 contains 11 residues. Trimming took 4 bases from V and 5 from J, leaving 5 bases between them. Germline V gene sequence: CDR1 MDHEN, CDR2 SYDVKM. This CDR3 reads CASSSLETQYF. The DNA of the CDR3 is TGTGCCAGCAGTTCCTTGGAGACCCAGTACTTC.

CDR3 residues: CAWSVVSGGYGYTF. CDR3 DNA: TGTGCCTGGAGTGTGGTGTCGGGGGGATATGGCTACACCTTC. The chain carries TRBV30 and TRBJ1-2, with D maybe TRBD1 (5 bases). The CDR3 runs to 14 residues. V was pared by 0 bases and J by 5 bases, with 13 bases between. Per the germline V gene, CDR1 is GTSNPN and CDR2 is SVGIG (reference sequence).

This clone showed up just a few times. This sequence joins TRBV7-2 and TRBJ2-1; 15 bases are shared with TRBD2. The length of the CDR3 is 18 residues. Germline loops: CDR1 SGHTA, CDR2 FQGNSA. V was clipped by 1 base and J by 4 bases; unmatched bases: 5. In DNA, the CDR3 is TGTGCCAGCAGCTTAGAGGGGACTAGCGGGAGGTTTTACAATGAGCAGTTCTTC. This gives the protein CASSLEGTSGRFYNEQFF.

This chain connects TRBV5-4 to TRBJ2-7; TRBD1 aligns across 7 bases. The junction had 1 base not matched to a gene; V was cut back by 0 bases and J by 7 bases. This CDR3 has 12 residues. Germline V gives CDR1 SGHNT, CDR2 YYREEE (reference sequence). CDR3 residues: CASSLDRGEQYF. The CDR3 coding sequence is TGTGCCAGCAGCTTGGACAGGGGTGAGCAGTACTTC.

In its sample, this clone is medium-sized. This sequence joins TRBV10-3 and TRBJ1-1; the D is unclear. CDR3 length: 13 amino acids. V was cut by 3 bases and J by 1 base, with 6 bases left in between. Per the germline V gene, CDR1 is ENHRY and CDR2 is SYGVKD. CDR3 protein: CAISEPGNTEAFF. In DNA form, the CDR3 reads TGTGCCATCAGTGAACCAGGGAACACTGAAGCTTTCTTT.